This TCR beta chain was profiled in a study of T cell responses to AZD1222 COVID-19 vaccine. With regard to this clone: Antigen specificity is unknown.

Broader study findings: An increase in Spike-specific TCR breadth and depth was observed after two AZD1222 doses. Donors in the cohort were predominantly white British and more often female, and clonal diversity was possibly underestimated. Only six individuals given AZD1222 were seropositive at baseline. Repertoires were obtained solely post-peak T cell response.

This CDR3 is built from 15 residues. The germline gives CDR1 SGHAT, CDR2 FQNNGV. V was clipped by 5 bases and J by 3 bases; unmatched bases: 3. Measured with immunoSEQ multiplex PCR; TCRdb has only the in-frame clones, and not every one. The sample consists of about 150,000 clones, over 80% of them appearing once. This sequence joins TRBV11-2 and TRBJ2-2; 10 nucleotides align to TRBD2. Specimen: peripheral blood, collected on day 0 of MenACWY control vaccination. The TCR was taken from an adult in good health. The CDR3 region is CASSLLAGHTGELFF. CDR3 sequence (DNA): TGTGCCAGCAGCCTACTAGCGGGACACACCGGGGAGCTGTTTTTT.